This T cell receptor (beta chain) was retrieved from a study of CD8+CD57+ T cells in acquired aplastic anemia. Study in general: Mean yield of DNA from sorted CD4+ and CD8+ cells was roughly 3.4 ug.

This CDR3 is 14 amino acids long. The V gene's germline CDR1 is ENHRY and CDR2 SYGVKD. Study-wide results and caveats: Both patients and controls carried the same twenty-nine CD8+ CDR3 sequences.

In this sample, this clonotype turned up once. Its antigen is not identified. A junction boundary mismatches the germline segment, possibly from a read error. Whoever was chosen for sequencing had shown CD8+CD57+ cell expansion by flow cytometry. Severe acquired aplastic anemia was present in all patients. Each patient gave a blood sample that was collected before any therapy had been received. Genomic DNA provided the template from which TCR beta VDJ and CDR3 profiles were obtained. Each CDR3 protein gets one entry after TCRdb re-called the reads with MiXCR. The sample lists hundreds of thousands of distinct CDR3 sequences; around 30% were seen once.

This chain connects TRBV10-3 to TRBJ1-4; tentative D call: TRBD1 (5 bases). The sequenced material came from sorted CD4+, CD8+, or CD8+CD57+ T cells (not recorded which) from PBMCs. This TCR derives from a human donor with aplastic anemia. The CDR3 DNA sequence: TGTGCCATCAGTGAGACCGGGGCGGATGAGAAACTGCTTTTT. Protein: CAISETGADEKLLF.